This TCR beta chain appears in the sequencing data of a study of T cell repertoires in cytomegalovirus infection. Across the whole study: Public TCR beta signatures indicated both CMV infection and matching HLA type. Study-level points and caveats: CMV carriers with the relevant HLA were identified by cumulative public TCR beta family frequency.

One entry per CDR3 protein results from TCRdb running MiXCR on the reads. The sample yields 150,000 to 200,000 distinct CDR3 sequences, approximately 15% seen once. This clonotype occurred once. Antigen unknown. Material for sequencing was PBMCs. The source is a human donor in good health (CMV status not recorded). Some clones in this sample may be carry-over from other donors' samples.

CDR3 bases: TGCAGTGCTAGACCCTGGGGCCTCTCCGTCGAGCAGTTCTTC. Its protein is CSARPWGLSVEQFF. The chain is built from TRBV20-1 and TRBJ2-1; D might be TRBD1 (5 bases). The V gene lost 2 bases and the J gene lost 10 bases, with 18 bases spanning the gap. Per the germline V gene, CDR1 is DFQATT and CDR2 is SNEGSKA (reference sequence). The length of the CDR3 is 14 residues.